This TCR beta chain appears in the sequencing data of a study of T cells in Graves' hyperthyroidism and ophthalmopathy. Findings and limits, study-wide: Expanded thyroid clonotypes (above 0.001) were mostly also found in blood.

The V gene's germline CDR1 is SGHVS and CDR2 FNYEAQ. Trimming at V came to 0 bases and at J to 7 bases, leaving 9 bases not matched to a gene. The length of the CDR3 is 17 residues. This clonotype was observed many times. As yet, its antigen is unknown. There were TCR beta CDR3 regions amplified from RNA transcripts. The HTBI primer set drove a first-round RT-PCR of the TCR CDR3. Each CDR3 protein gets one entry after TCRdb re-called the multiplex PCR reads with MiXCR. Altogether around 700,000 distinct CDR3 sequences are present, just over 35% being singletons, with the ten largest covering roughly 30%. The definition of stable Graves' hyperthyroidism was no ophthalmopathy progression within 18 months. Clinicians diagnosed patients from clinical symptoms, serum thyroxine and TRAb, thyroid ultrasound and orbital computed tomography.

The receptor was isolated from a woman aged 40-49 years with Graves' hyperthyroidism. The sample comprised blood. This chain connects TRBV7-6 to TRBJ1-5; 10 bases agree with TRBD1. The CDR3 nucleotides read TGTGCCAGCAGCTTAGCGGTGCGGGGACAGGGGCACCAGCCCCAGCATTTT. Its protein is CASSLAVRGQGHQPQHF. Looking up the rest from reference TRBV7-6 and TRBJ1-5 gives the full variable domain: GAGVSQSPRYKVTKRGQDVALRCDPISGHVSLYWYRQALGQGPEFLTYFNYEAQQDKSGLPNDRFSAERPEGSISTLTIQRTEQRDSAMYRCASSLAVRGQGHQPQHFGDGTRLSIL.